This TCR beta chain was observed in a study of cytotoxic CD8 clonotypes in ibrutinib-treated CLL. Looking at the study overall: Collecting the response samples happened after a median 12 months of treatment, with a range of 6 to 36.

As for this clone: Its antigen is unidentified.

Germline loops: CDR1 SGHVS, CDR2 FQNEAQ. The ends were cut back, 2 bases at V and 4 bases at J, with 11 bases in the middle. This CDR3 is 14 amino acids long. Sequencing used immunoSEQ multiplex PCR; TCRdb keeps in-frame clones, though not all of them. Among about 160,000 clones listed, approximately 80% were seen once. Whole-study findings and limits: Under therapy, public clonotypes either contracted or stayed stable, and they were uncommon. Baseline clonality was higher than in age-matched healthy donors and moved in step with circulating CD8+ T-cell counts.

The receptor's source is a human donor with chronic lymphocytic leukemia. The material sequenced was PBMCs, taken after 24 months of ibrutinib treatment. This chain uses TRBV7-8 with TRBJ1-1; a weak D match, TRBD1 (6 bases). CDR3 nucleotide sequence: TGTGCCAGCAGCTTACAGGGGCGAGCCACTGAAGCTTTCTTT. This encodes CASSLQGRATEAFF.